Below, 23 T cell receptor beta chains from the same sample are listed, as sequenced in a study of cytomegalovirus exposure and HLA in healthy donors. Sequenced by immunoSEQ multiplex PCR; TCRdb stores in-frame clones only, minus some. The data show roughly 180,000 clones, around 86% seen once. Sequences were obtained from PBMCs. These receptors all come from a man younger than 40 in good health and CMV-seropositive.

The chain recombines TRBV2 with TRBJ2-7; 7 bases align to TRBD2. V gave up 6 bases and J gave up 2 bases; unmatched junction bases: 10. This CDR3 is built from 15 residues. The germline gives CDR1 SNHLY, CDR2 FYNNEI. The chain's CDR3 is CASSGTGTNPYEQYF. DNA for the CDR3: TGTGCCAGCAGCGGGACCGGGACTAACCCCTACGAGCAGTACTTC.

This clone has a single count. The chain combines TRBV5-6 with TRBJ1-1, with D unresolved. The length of the CDR3 is 11 residues. Germline CDR1 SGHDT, CDR2 YYEEEE. The germline V and J ends were trimmed by 2 bases and 4 bases, with 3 bases remaining between them. The CDR3, as DNA: TGTGCCAGCAGCTTATCCACTGAAGCTTTCTTT. As protein: CASSLSTEAFF.

This chain connects TRBV6-1 to TRBJ1-5; possibly TRBD1 for D (6 bases). Germline V gives CDR1 MNHNS, CDR2 SASEGT. The CDR3 is 12 residues long. V was trimmed by 8 bases and J by 4 bases, leaving 9 bases between them. The DNA of the CDR3 is TGTGCCAGCCTGCAGGGGAATCAGCCCCAGCATTTT. Encoded protein: CASLQGNQPQHF.

This chain joins TRBV20-1 and TRBJ2-1; D is unclear. The V gene's germline CDR1 is DFQATT and CDR2 SNEGSKA (reference sequence). Trimming removed 3 bases from V and 4 bases from J, with 4 bases in between. CDR3 length: 11 amino acids. The CDR3 is CSARWYNEQFF. The CDR3 DNA is TGCAGTGCTAGGTGGTACAATGAGCAGTTCTTC.

The chain couples TRBV27 to TRBJ2-1; TRBD2 is a possible D gene (5 bases). CDR3 length equals 12 residues. The germline V gene encodes CDR1 MNHEY and CDR2 SMNVEV (reference sequence). The ends were cut back, 5 bases at V and 10 bases at J, with 12 bases in the middle. CDR3 coding DNA: TGTGCCAGCAGTCAACCCCGAGGGGAGCAGTTCTTC. Translation gives CASSQPRGEQFF.

This chain connects TRBV28 to TRBJ2-7, with D perhaps matching TRBD1 (6 bases). V lost 4 bases and J lost 2, with 6 bases in between. The CDR3 covers 12 residues. CDR1 MDHEN and CDR2 SYDVKM come from the germline V gene. As DNA, the CDR3 is TGTGCCAGCAGTTCAGGGGCCTACGAGCAGTACTTC. It yields the protein CASSSGAYEQYF.

The chain employs TRBV19 and TRBJ2-1, with a tentative D call TRBD2 (5 bases). The CDR3 has 14 residues. CDR1 LNHDA and CDR2 SQIVND come from the germline V gene (reference sequence). The ends were cut back, 0 bases at V and 8 bases at J, with 11 bases in the middle. This chain's CDR3 is CASSIEAGSDEQFF. CDR3 DNA sequence: TGTGCCAGTAGTATAGAGGCAGGTAGCGATGAGCAGTTCTTC. Full variable domain (outside the CDR3, taken from reference TRBV19 and TRBJ2-1): DGGITQSPKYLFRKEGQNVTLSCEQNLNHDAMYWYRQDPGQGLRLIYYSQIVNDFQKGDIAEGYSVSREKKESFPLTVTSAQKNPTAFYLCASSIEAGSDEQFFGPGTRLTVL.

In this sample, this clone turned up a few times. This chain links TRBV12-5 with TRBJ1-5; 7 positions match TRBD1. V lost 1 base, J lost 2 bases, and 11 bases stayed unmatched. This CDR3 spans 18 amino acids. Germline-derived CDR1 and CDR2 are LGHNT and FRNRAP. The CDR3 DNA is TGTGCTAGTGGTTTGGGGGGACAGCTGGATTGGGGCAATCAGCCCCAGCATTTT. Its translation: CASGLGGQLDWGNQPQHF.

The genes are TRBV5-6 and TRBJ2-5; 11 positions agree with TRBD2. From germline, CDR1 is SGHDT and CDR2 YYEEEE. The junction had 13 bases not matched to a gene; V was cut back by 4 bases and J by 5 bases. The CDR3 loop spans 17 amino acids. Written as DNA, the CDR3 is TGTGCCAGCAGCCGGGGACTAGCGGAAGGAGGTCGGGAGACCCAGTACTTC. It codes for CASSRGLAEGGRETQYF.

This chain connects TRBV5-6 to TRBJ1-5; tentatively, D is TRBD1 (5 bases). Looked up from germline, CDR1 is SGHDT and CDR2 is YYEEEE. The germline V and J ends were trimmed by 2 bases and 5 bases, with 11 bases remaining between them. CDR3 length: 14 residues. Here the CDR3 DNA reads TGTGCCAGCAGCTTCCGCCTGGGGGATCAGCCCCAGCATTTT. This translates into CASSFRLGDQPQHF.

This rearrangement joins TRBV9 to TRBJ2-5, with 7 bases aligning to TRBD1. V dropped 6 bases and J dropped 4; count of bases not matched to a gene: 6. Germline lookup yields CDR1 SGDLS and CDR2 YYNGEE. This CDR3 has 13 amino acids. In DNA form, the CDR3 reads TGTGCCAGCAACAGGGGCGAGGGAGAGACCCAGTACTTC. Residues: CASNRGEGETQYF.

The rearrangement joins TRBV7-8 to TRBJ2-7; 9 positions agree with TRBD1. Germline lookup yields CDR1 SGHVS and CDR2 FQNEAQ. The CDR3 contains 14 residues. J gave up 5 bases and V 4 bases, and 6 bases lay outside the gene matches. CDR3 nucleotide sequence: TGTGCCAGCAGCTCCTGGACAGGGGACAACGAGCAGTACTTC. It translates to CASSSWTGDNEQYF.

This clone was detected only a few times. This rearrangement joins TRBV18 to TRBJ1-1; maybe TRBD1 (5 bases). From germline, CDR1 is KGHSH and CDR2 LQKENI. CDR3 size: 14 residues. Between the trimmed V and J ends, which lost 3 bases and 1 base, there was a span of 9 bases. CDR3: CASSPSGPNTEAFF. The CDR3 bases are TGTGCCAGCTCACCCTCAGGGCCGAACACTGAAGCTTTCTTT.

The rearrangement uses TRBV5-4 and TRBJ2-3; D is undetermined. Trimming left V 4 bases short and J 6 bases short, with 9 bases between. This CDR3 is built from 12 residues. Germline-derived CDR1 and CDR2 are SGHNT and YYREEE (reference sequence). CDR3 region: CASSPGPDTQYF. The CDR3 DNA is TGTGCCAGCAGCCCAGGACCGGATACGCAGTATTTT.

This chain connects TRBV7-2 to TRBJ1-5, with D unclear. The CDR3 loop spans 13 amino acids. Germline V gene sequence: CDR1 SGHTA, CDR2 FQGNSA. Trimming cost V 1 base and J 9 bases, with 10 bases left between them. As DNA, the CDR3 is TGTGCCAGCAGCTTAGATTCCGGGATGCCCCAGCATTTT. Translation: CASSLDSGMPQHF.

This chain connects TRBV27 to TRBJ2-7; possible D gene TRBD1, 5 bases. CDR3 size: 13 residues. Germline V CDR1 and CDR2: MNHEY, SMNVEV (reference sequence). The V gene lost 4 bases and the J gene lost 2 bases, with 9 bases spanning the gap. In nucleotides, the CDR3 is TGTGCCAGCAGTTCACGACAGACCTACGAGCAGTACTTC. Translation gives CASSSRQTYEQYF.

The V call is TRBV29-1, the J call TRBJ2-7; possible D gene TRBD1, 6 bases. There are 14 residues in the CDR3. With 4 bases removed from V and 0 bases from J, the gap between germline ends came to 13 bases. The germline CDR1 and CDR2 sequences are SQVTM and ANQGSEA. CDR3 DNA: TGCAGCGTTGTATCACAGGGCAGCTCCTACGAGCAGTACTTC. Protein sequence: CSVVSQGSSYEQYF.

This clone was counted a few times. The DNA for the CDR3 is TGTGCCAGCAGTTACTCGGCGGGTCGGGAGACCCAGTACTTC. Protein sequence: CASSYSAGRETQYF. V gene TRBV6-5 combines with J gene TRBJ2-5, with D tentatively TRBD2 (5 bases). Trimming shortened V by 0 bases and J by 5 bases, and 10 bases separated the two germline ends. Germline CDR1 and CDR2: MNHEY and SVGAGI. The length of the CDR3 is 14 residues.

J is TRBJ2-1 and V is TRBV9, with 12 positions matching TRBD2. Germline lookup yields CDR1 SGDLS and CDR2 YYNGEE. The CDR3 spans 14 residues. V lost 3 bases, J lost 10 bases, and 5 bases stayed unmatched. CDR3 nucleotide sequence: TGTGCCAGCAGCGATGGACTAGCGGGGACAGAGCAGTTCTTC. It encodes CASSDGLAGTEQFF. Together with reference TRBV9 and TRBJ2-1, the CDR3 gives the full variable domain: DSGVTQTPKHLITATGQRVTLRCSPRSGDLSVYWYQQSLDQGLQFLIQYYNGEERAKGNILERFSAQQFPDLHSELNLSSLELGDSALYFCASSDGLAGTEQFFGPGTRLTVL.

V gene TRBV29-1 combines with J gene TRBJ2-5; D is possibly TRBD1 or TRBD2 (5 bases each). This CDR3 comprises 12 residues. CDR1 is SQVTM, CDR2 ANQGSEA, per germline. With 4 bases removed from V and 7 bases from J, the gap between germline ends came to 13 bases. The DNA of the CDR3 is TGCAGCGTTGTGTCTAGAGGGGTGACCCAGTACTTC. Its translation: CSVVSRGVTQYF.

The CDR3 DNA reads as TGTGCCAGCAGTTCGCGGGAGGGCAGCTACGAGCAGTACTTC. Protein sequence: CASSSREGSYEQYF. The chain recombines TRBV6-6 with TRBJ2-7, with TRBD2 identical over 9 bases. The V gene end was trimmed by 4 bases and the J gene end by 3 bases; junction bases not matched to a gene: 4. Germline lookup yields CDR1 MNHNY and CDR2 SVGAGI (reference sequence). The CDR3 extends over 14 amino acids.

This clone has just one count. The chain couples TRBV29-1 to TRBJ1-5; tentative D call: TRBD1 (6 bases). V was clipped by 5 bases and J by 1 base, with 9 bases between them. Germline values: CDR1 SQVTM, CDR2 ANQGSEA. The CDR3 spans 13 residues. The CDR3 here is CSVKGGSNQPQHF. The CDR3 DNA is TGCAGCGTTAAGGGGGGCAGCAATCAGCCCCAGCATTTT.

This clone was counted once. In DNA form, the CDR3 reads TGTGCCAGCAGCTCGACAGTAGGTGAGCAGTTCTTC. It codes for CASSSTVGEQFF. The chain employs TRBV7-9 and TRBJ2-1; a weak D match, TRBD1 (5 bases). V was cut by 4 bases and J by 9 bases, with 10 bases left in between. The V gene's germline CDR1 is SEHNR and CDR2 FQNEAQ (reference sequence). CDR3 length: 12 amino acids.